There are a few counts of the clone carrying this TCR beta chain. Its antigen is currently unknown. TCRdb re-called the reads with MiXCR, one entry per CDR3 protein. Of about 190,000 distinct CDR3 sequences listed, 8% to 10% are singletons. The CDR3 spans 16 residues. CDR1 and CDR2 from the germline V gene are DFQATT and SNEGSKA (reference sequence). Trimming removed 2 bases from V and 4 bases from J; junction bases left unmatched: 10. The sample originates from a study of T cell repertoires in cytomegalovirus infection. Study conclusions and caveats: Ex vivo, HLA-C-restricted CMV-specific TCR beta clonotypes prevailed over the rest of the response.

The rearrangement links TRBV20-1 to TRBJ2-3; 9 positions agree with TRBD1. The source material was PBMCs. The clonotype was recovered from a human donor in good health (CMV status not recorded). Some clones in this sample may be carry-over from other donors' samples. For the CDR3, the DNA is TGCAGTGCTAGAACCCCGGGACAGGGACGACCAGATACGCAGTATTTT. It specifies CSARTPGQGRPDTQYF.